This is a list of T cell receptor beta chains from one sample in a study of T-cell memory formation after mild COVID-19. From the 5' RACE reads, TCRdb called clonotypes with MiXCR, one entry per CDR3 protein. There are over 300,000 distinct CDR3 sequences in the sample; more than 20% occur only once, and under 25% lies in the top ten. The sequenced sample was PBMCs or a T cell subset sorted from them (not recorded which). These receptor sequences come from a man between 18 and 29 years old who had mild COVID-19 (a few samples of this study predate the infection). Cell type and time point are not known. CDR3s include the opening cysteine and the closing phenylalanine or tryptophan. The order of the fields is clone size, CDR3 length, V gene, D gene, J gene, CDR3 protein, CDR3 DNA. A D gene is named only where the DNA matches it firmly. The size of a clone is reported for some rows only, either as once, few or many, or as a class for expanded clones.

size: .; length: 13; V: TRBV12-3/TRBV12-4; D: .; J: TRBJ1-2; CDR3: CASRKQGRGGYTF; DNA: TGTGCCAGCAGGAAACAGGGTCGCGGCGGCTACACCTTC
size: few; length: 14; V: TRBV9; D: .; J: TRBJ2-5; CDR3: CASSVGGSEETQYF; DNA: TGTGCCAGCAGCGTAGGGGGCAGCGAAGAGACCCAGTACTTC
size: many; length: 14; V: TRBV5-1; D: .; J: TRBJ2-7; CDR3: CASSLARTLDEQYF; DNA: TGCGCCAGCAGCTTGGCACGCACCCTAGACGAGCAGTACTTC
size: few; length: 16; V: TRBV7-6; D: .; J: TRBJ2-3; CDR3: CASTRRGGARTDTQYF; DNA: TGTGCCAGCACCCGTAGGGGGGGGGCAAGGACAGATACGCAGTATTTT
size: .; length: 13; V: TRBV12-3/TRBV12-4; D: .; J: TRBJ1-2; CDR3: CASSAQSNYGYTF; DNA: TGTGCCAGCAGCGCACAGTCTAACTATGGCTACACCTTC
size: many; length: 15; V: TRBV12-3/TRBV12-4; D: .; J: TRBJ2-2; CDR3: CASSLGRQGSGELFF; DNA: TGTGCCAGCAGTTTAGGGCGGCAGGGGAGCGGGGAGCTGTTTTTT
size: many; length: 12; V: TRBV20-1; D: .; J: TRBJ1-1; CDR3: CSARRRDTEAFF; DNA: TGCAGTGCTAGAAGGCGTGACACTGAAGCTTTCTTT
size: once; length: 14; V: TRBV4-3; D: .; J: TRBJ1-1; CDR3: CASSGAGLGTEAFF; DNA: TGCGCCAGCAGCGGGGCGGGTTTAGGCACTGAAGCTTTCTTT
size: .; length: 16; V: TRBV24-1; D: TRBD1; J: TRBJ2-1; CDR3: CATSDSSRGSYNEQFF; DNA: TGTGCCACCAGTGATTCGAGCAGGGGGTCCTACAATGAGCAGTTCTTC
size: many; length: 14; V: TRBV5-1; D: TRBD1; J: TRBJ2-7; CDR3: CASSEQGEGYEQYF; DNA: TGCGCCAGCAGCGAACAGGGGGAAGGCTACGAGCAGTACTTC
size: .; length: 16; V: TRBV4-1; D: .; J: TRBJ2-7; CDR3: CASSPAQADLSYEQYF; DNA: TGCGCCAGCAGCCCAGCCCAGGCGGACCTCTCCTACGAGCAGTACTTC
size: .; length: 14; V: TRBV18; D: TRBD2; J: TRBJ2-7; CDR3: CASSSTSGYYEQYF; DNA: TGTGCCAGCTCATCGACTAGCGGATACTACGAGCAGTACTTC
size: few; length: 15; V: TRBV5-1; D: TRBD1; J: TRBJ1-1; CDR3: CASSLAVAGGDEAFF; DNA: TGCGCCAGCAGCTTGGCCGTGGCAGGGGGTGATGAAGCTTTCTTT
size: .; length: 14; V: TRBV7-6; D: TRBD1; J: TRBJ2-5; CDR3: CASSLRQGQETQYF; DNA: TGTGCCAGCAGCTTACGACAGGGCCAAGAGACCCAGTACTTC
size: .; length: 14; V: TRBV6-2/TRBV6-3; D: .; J: TRBJ2-2; CDR3: CASTRDGNTGELFF; DNA: TGTGCCAGCACTCGAGACGGGAACACCGGGGAGCTGTTTTTT
size: .; length: 16; V: TRBV12-3/TRBV12-4; D: TRBD2; J: TRBJ2-1; CDR3: CASSHSGGASYNEQFF; DNA: TGTGCCAGCAGCCATAGCGGGGGGGCCTCCTACAATGAGCAGTTCTTC
size: .; length: 13; V: TRBV12-3/TRBV12-4; D: .; J: TRBJ1-2; CDR3: CASRNDSSYGYTF; DNA: TGTGCCAGCAGGAACGACAGTTCATATGGCTACACCTTC
size: few; length: 13; V: TRBV28; D: .; J: TRBJ2-3; CDR3: CASKGWRTDTQYF; DNA: TGTGCCAGCAAGGGGTGGAGGACAGATACGCAGTATTTT
size: .; length: 14; V: TRBV3-1; D: TRBD1; J: TRBJ2-1; CDR3: CASASDRGLNEQFF; DNA: TGTGCCAGCGCCTCAGACAGGGGCCTAAATGAGCAGTTCTTC
size: few; length: 13; V: TRBV6-2/TRBV6-3; D: TRBD1; J: TRBJ2-2; CDR3: CASRGSGGPELFF; DNA: TGTGCCAGCAGAGGATCAGGGGGCCCGGAGCTGTTTTTT
size: .; length: 16; V: TRBV15; D: TRBD1; J: TRBJ1-1; CDR3: CATSPRTGRARTEAFF; DNA: TGTGCCACCAGCCCTCGGACAGGGAGGGCGAGAACTGAAGCTTTCTTT
size: once; length: 16; V: TRBV20-1; D: TRBD2; J: TRBJ2-5; CDR3: CSARDWIAGVQETQYF; DNA: TGCAGTGCTAGAGATTGGATAGCGGGGGTGCAAGAGACCCAGTACTTC
size: few; length: 14; V: TRBV18; D: .; J: TRBJ1-5; CDR3: CASSPNQAYQPQHF; DNA: TGTGCCAGCTCACCGAACCAGGCTTATCAGCCCCAGCATTTT
size: few; length: 13; V: TRBV20-1; D: .; J: TRBJ2-7; CDR3: CSASSPVSYEQYF; DNA: TGCAGTGCTAGTTCCCCGGTGTCCTACGAGCAGTACTTC
size: few; length: 15; V: TRBV7-8; D: .; J: TRBJ2-7; CDR3: CASSVMVPGSGEQYF; DNA: TGTGCCAGCAGCGTAATGGTCCCAGGGTCGGGTGAGCAGTACTTC
size: many; length: 16; V: TRBV4-2; D: TRBD1; J: TRBJ1-6; CDR3: CASSTRDRGRDGPLHF; DNA: TGTGCCAGCAGCACTAGGGACAGGGGGCGCGACGGACCCCTCCACTTT
size: few; length: 13; V: TRBV7-9; D: TRBD1; J: TRBJ1-2; CDR3: CASSLDRDGGYTF; DNA: TGTGCCAGCAGCTTGGACAGGGACGGCGGCTACACCTTC
size: many; length: 14; V: TRBV7-3; D: .; J: TRBJ2-1; CDR3: CASSFSSSYNEQFF; DNA: TGTGCCAGCAGCTTCTCGAGCTCCTACAATGAGCAGTTCTTC
size: .; length: 14; V: TRBV6-5; D: TRBD1; J: TRBJ1-2; CDR3: CASSYSRTGFGYTF; DNA: TGTGCCAGCAGTTACTCGAGGACAGGGTTCGGCTACACCTTC
size: few; length: 16; V: TRBV4-3; D: TRBD1; J: TRBJ1-1; CDR3: CASSPYKGQGYTEAFF; DNA: TGCGCCAGCAGCCCATATAAGGGACAGGGATACACTGAAGCTTTCTTT
size: many; length: 16; V: TRBV11-2; D: TRBD2; J: TRBJ2-1; CDR3: CASSLDSGGAWNEQFF; DNA: TGTGCCAGCAGCTTAGATAGCGGGGGGGCGTGGAATGAGCAGTTCTTC
size: once; length: 14; V: TRBV2; D: .; J: TRBJ1-1; CDR3: CASRIPTGYTEAFF; DNA: TGTGCCAGCCGAATACCGACTGGGTACACTGAAGCTTTCTTT
size: few; length: 14; V: TRBV19; D: .; J: TRBJ1-1; CDR3: CASSIVVGATEAFF; DNA: TGTGCCAGTAGTATAGTAGTTGGGGCAACTGAAGCTTTCTTT
size: .; length: 13; V: TRBV6-5; D: TRBD1; J: TRBJ1-1; CDR3: CASRPDRGRRAFF; DNA: TGTGCCAGCAGACCGGACAGGGGCCGGAGAGCTTTCTTT
size: .; length: 15; V: TRBV9; D: .; J: TRBJ2-1; CDR3: CASSVDLAGSYEQFF; DNA: TGTGCCAGCAGCGTAGACCTAGCAGGGTCGTATGAGCAGTTCTTC
size: .; length: 16; V: TRBV5-1; D: TRBD1; J: TRBJ2-6; CDR3: CASSPGTGAGANVLAF; DNA: TGCGCCAGCAGCCCTGGGACAGGGGCTGGGGCCAACGTCCTGGCTTTC
size: .; length: 17; V: TRBV12-3/TRBV12-4; D: TRBD2; J: TRBJ2-1; CDR3: CASKSLLAGGRYNEQFF; DNA: TGTGCCAGTAAAAGTTTGCTAGCGGGGGGTCGGTACAATGAGCAGTTCTTC
size: .; length: 13; V: TRBV6-2/TRBV6-3; D: .; J: TRBJ2-1; CDR3: CASSNPVPVRQFF; DNA: TGTGCCAGCAGTAACCCGGTCCCCGTCAGGCAGTTCTTC
size: few; length: 13; V: TRBV29-1; D: TRBD1; J: TRBJ2-7; CDR3: CSVARTGVREQYF; DNA: TGCAGCGTTGCCCGGACAGGGGTGCGCGAGCAGTACTTC
size: .; length: 15; V: TRBV7-8; D: TRBD1; J: TRBJ2-5; CDR3: CASSSPTGHGETQYF; DNA: TGTGCCAGCAGCTCGCCGACAGGGCACGGGGAGACCCAGTACTTC
size: .; length: 16; V: TRBV19; D: TRBD1; J: TRBJ1-1; CDR3: CASSNRTGVMNTEAFF; DNA: TGTGCCAGTAGTAACCGCACAGGGGTGATGAACACTGAAGCTTTCTTT
size: .; length: 14; V: TRBV7-2; D: TRBD2; J: TRBJ2-1; CDR3: CASSATSGGYEQFF; DNA: TGTGCCAGCAGCGCCACTAGCGGGGGCTATGAGCAGTTCTTC
size: .; length: 16; V: TRBV19; D: TRBD1; J: TRBJ1-5; CDR3: CASSTWTRTGESSQHF; DNA: TGTGCCAGTAGTACCTGGACGAGGACAGGGGAGTCATCCCAGCATTTT
size: few; length: 13; V: TRBV6-5; D: .; J: TRBJ2-5; CDR3: CASSYRDRETQYF; DNA: TGTGCCAGCAGTTACCGTGACAGGGAGACCCAGTACTTC
size: .; length: 15; V: TRBV28; D: .; J: TRBJ2-1; CDR3: CASSLPSRASGAQFF; DNA: TGTGCCAGCAGTTTACCCAGTCGCGCTTCAGGTGCGCAGTTCTTC
size: .; length: 13; V: TRBV5-6; D: TRBD2; J: TRBJ2-5; CDR3: CASSLREAETQYF; DNA: TGTGCCAGCAGCCTCCGGGAGGCGGAGACCCAGTACTTC
size: .; length: 15; V: TRBV2; D: .; J: TRBJ1-2; CDR3: CASSEAGSFNYGYTF; DNA: TGTGCCAGCAGTGAAGCGGGGAGTTTTAACTATGGCTACACCTTC
size: .; length: 14; V: TRBV6-6; D: .; J: TRBJ2-3; CDR3: CASSYYAGTDTQYF; DNA: TGTGCCAGCAGTTACTACGCAGGCACAGATACGCAGTATTTT
size: .; length: 15; V: TRBV4-2; D: TRBD1; J: TRBJ1-4; CDR3: CASSHGDSDNEKLFF; DNA: TGTGCCAGCAGCCATGGGGACAGTGATAATGAAAAACTGTTTTTT